This note documents a single T cell receptor beta chain sequence. Its antigen is undetermined. These data belong to a study of vaccination effects on CD4 cells after COVID-19. Study-level results: Substantial clonal contraction characterized both infection- and vaccine-induced clones late after vaccination.

TCRdb's copy holds only in-frame clones and misses some; the assay was immunoSEQ multiplex PCR. The repertoire holds over 30,000 clones, with roughly 70% as singletons. Expansion of antigen-specific CD4+ T cells with viral peptide pools was carried out by the ViraFEST assay before sequencing. CD4+ T cells were isolated after roughly nine days of culture. Prior SARS-CoV-2 infection was absent in the vaccine recipients, as shown by negative nucleocapsid antibodies. Trimming cost V 0 bases and J 5 bases, with 10 bases left between them. CDR1 is MNHEY, CDR2 SVGEGT, per germline. The CDR3 spans 15 residues.

The sequence derives from a human donor who received a COVID-19 vaccine. Sequenced material: CD4+ T cells from PBMCs cultured with SARS-CoV-2 spike peptides, taken before COVID-19 vaccination. The chain employs TRBV6-2 or TRBV6-3 and TRBJ1-4, with a tentative D call TRBD1 (6 bases). For the CDR3, the DNA is TGTGCCAGCAGTTACTCGCGGGACATCAATGAAAAACTGTTTTTT. It is translated as CASSYSRDINEKLFF.